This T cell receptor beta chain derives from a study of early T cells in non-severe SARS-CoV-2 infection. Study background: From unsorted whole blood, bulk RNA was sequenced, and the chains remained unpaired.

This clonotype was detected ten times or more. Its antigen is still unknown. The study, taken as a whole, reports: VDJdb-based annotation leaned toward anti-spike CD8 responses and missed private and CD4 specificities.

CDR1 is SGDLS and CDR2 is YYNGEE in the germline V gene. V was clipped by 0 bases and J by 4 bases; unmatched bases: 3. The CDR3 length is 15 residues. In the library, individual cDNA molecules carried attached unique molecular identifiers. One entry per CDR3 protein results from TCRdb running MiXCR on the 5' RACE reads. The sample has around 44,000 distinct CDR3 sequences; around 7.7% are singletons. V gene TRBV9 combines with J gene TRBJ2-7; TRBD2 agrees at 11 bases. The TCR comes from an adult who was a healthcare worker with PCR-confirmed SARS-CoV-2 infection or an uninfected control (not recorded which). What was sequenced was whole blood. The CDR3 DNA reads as TGTGCCAGCAGCGTAGCTAGCGGGGGGAGTTACGAGCAGTACTTC. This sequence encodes CASSVASGGSYEQYF. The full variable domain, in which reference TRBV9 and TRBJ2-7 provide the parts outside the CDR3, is DSGVTQTPKHLITATGQRVTLRCSPRSGDLSVYWYQQSLDQGLQFLIQYYNGEERAKGNILERFSAQQFPDLHSELNLSSLELGDSALYFCASSVASGGSYEQYFGPGTRLTVT.